This is a list of T cell receptor beta chains from one sample in a study of T cell responses to AZD1222 COVID-19 vaccine. The table came from immunoSEQ multiplex PCR; TCRdb's copy has only in-frame clones and leaves some out. The sample lists about 110,000 clones; 90% were seen once. The sample here was peripheral blood, taken on day 0 of AZD1222 vaccination. Receptor source: an adult in good health. Each CDR3 is given with its conserved first and last residue. The D gene is left open where the match is weak. Clone sizes are given selectively: once, few, many, or a class where the clone is expanded.

v_call: TRBV6-5
j_call: TRBJ2-1
clone_size: -
d_call: TRBD2
cdr3_nt: TGTGCCAGCAGCCTAGCGGGAGACGACATCAATGAGCAGTTCTTC
cdr3_aa: CASSLAGDDINEQFF

v_call: TRBV7-9
j_call: TRBJ1-2
clone_size: -
d_call: TRBD1
cdr3_nt: TGTGCCAGCAGCCCCTCCCTGAGCAGGGGGGACGGCTACACCTTC
cdr3_aa: CASSPSLSRGDGYTF

v_call: TRBV5-3
j_call: TRBJ1-2
clone_size: -
d_call: TRBD1
cdr3_nt: TGTGCCAGAAGGCCGGAATCCACAGGGGGTACTAACTATGGCTACACCTTC
cdr3_aa: CARRPESTGGTNYGYTF

v_call: TRBV11-2
j_call: TRBJ1-5
clone_size: -
d_call: -
cdr3_nt: TGTGCCAGCAGCTCCAGGGTAGGCAGCAATCAGCCCCAGCATTTT
cdr3_aa: CASSSRVGSNQPQHF

v_call: TRBV27
j_call: TRBJ1-2
clone_size: -
d_call: TRBD1
cdr3_nt: TGTGCCAGCAGTAAACTCCCCGGACAGGTGAACTATGGCTACACCTTC
cdr3_aa: CASSKLPGQVNYGYTF

v_call: TRBV6-5
j_call: TRBJ1-4
clone_size: -
d_call: -
cdr3_nt: TGTGCCAGCAGTTACGGTGGCAGGGTAGGAAGAAAACTGTTTTTT
cdr3_aa: CASSYGGRVGRKLFF

v_call: TRBV10-1
j_call: TRBJ2-1
clone_size: -
d_call: TRBD1
cdr3_nt: TGCGCCAGCAGTGATACCGGGACAGGCGTTGGATACAATGAGCAGTTCTTC
cdr3_aa: CASSDTGTGVGYNEQFF

v_call: TRBV19
j_call: TRBJ1-5
clone_size: -
d_call: -
cdr3_nt: TGTGCCAGTAGTATAGGGGACGGGTTCAATCAGCCCCAGCATTTT
cdr3_aa: CASSIGDGFNQPQHF

v_call: TRBV2
j_call: TRBJ2-5
clone_size: -
d_call: TRBD1
cdr3_nt: TGTGCCAGCAGTGAAGCCAGGGGGCTCGGAGAGACCCAGTACTTC
cdr3_aa: CASSEARGLGETQYF

v_call: TRBV11-2
j_call: TRBJ1-6
clone_size: -
d_call: -
cdr3_nt: TGTGCCAGCCTCTCTAGCTCCTATAATTCACCCCTCCACTTT
cdr3_aa: CASLSSSYNSPLHF

v_call: TRBV4-2
j_call: TRBJ2-1
clone_size: once
d_call: TRBD2
cdr3_nt: TGTGCCAGCAGCCGCGAAAGCGGGAGGGCCTCCTTCTTC
cdr3_aa: CASSRESGRASFF

v_call: TRBV19
j_call: TRBJ2-7
clone_size: -
d_call: TRBD1
cdr3_nt: TGTGCCAGTAGTATCGCCGGGACAGCAAACTACGAGCAGTACTTC
cdr3_aa: CASSIAGTANYEQYF

v_call: TRBV30
j_call: TRBJ1-1
clone_size: -
d_call: -
cdr3_nt: TGTGCCCATACGCAGGGGCCGAACACTGAAGCTTTCTTT
cdr3_aa: CAHTQGPNTEAFF

v_call: TRBV3-1/TRBV3-2
j_call: TRBJ1-1
clone_size: -
d_call: -
cdr3_nt: TGTGCCAGCAGCCACGGCACTGAAGCTTTCTTT
cdr3_aa: CASSHGTEAFF

v_call: TRBV7-2
j_call: TRBJ1-1
clone_size: -
d_call: TRBD1
cdr3_nt: TGTGCCAGCAGCCTCAGGGGGCGCGGGGGCACTGAAGCTTTCTTT
cdr3_aa: CASSLRGRGGTEAFF

v_call: TRBV12-3/TRBV12-4
j_call: TRBJ2-7
clone_size: -
d_call: -
cdr3_nt: TGTGCCAGCAGTTTAGGTGGGCAGGGTCAGTACTTC
cdr3_aa: CASSLGGQGQYF

v_call: TRBV19
j_call: TRBJ2-2
clone_size: -
d_call: TRBD2
cdr3_nt: TGTGCCAGTAGCCCAGCGGGGGGGAGCACCGGGGAGCTGTTTTTT
cdr3_aa: CASSPAGGSTGELFF

v_call: TRBV11-2
j_call: TRBJ1-5
clone_size: -
d_call: -
cdr3_nt: TGTGCCAGCAGCGAACTGGCGGGGGTCGGCAATCAGCCCCAGCATTTT
cdr3_aa: CASSELAGVGNQPQHF

v_call: TRBV7-9
j_call: TRBJ2-3
clone_size: -
d_call: -
cdr3_nt: TGTGCCAGCAGCTTAGCTGAGGTGGGGTTCACAGATACGCAGTATTTT
cdr3_aa: CASSLAEVGFTDTQYF

v_call: TRBV5-1
j_call: TRBJ2-5
clone_size: -
d_call: TRBD2
cdr3_nt: TGCGCCAGCAGCTCCTCTCAACTAGCGGGAGGCGTGAAGACCCAGTACTTC
cdr3_aa: CASSSSQLAGGVKTQYF

v_call: TRBV4-1
j_call: TRBJ2-7
clone_size: -
d_call: TRBD2
cdr3_nt: TGCGCCAGCAGGATGCAAGCGGGGCTCTACGAGCAGTACTTC
cdr3_aa: CASRMQAGLYEQYF

v_call: TRBV5-1
j_call: TRBJ2-3
clone_size: -
d_call: -
cdr3_nt: TGCGCCAGCAGCGCAAGCACAGATACGCAGTATTTT
cdr3_aa: CASSASTDTQYF

v_call: TRBV7-9
j_call: TRBJ2-3
clone_size: -
d_call: TRBD2
cdr3_nt: TGTGCCAGCAGCCCGAAGGGTAGCGGGAGCGCAGATACGCAGTATTTT
cdr3_aa: CASSPKGSGSADTQYF

v_call: TRBV27
j_call: TRBJ2-1
clone_size: -
d_call: TRBD2
cdr3_nt: TGTGCCAGCTGGGAGTTAGGACTAGCTCTCAATGAGCAGTTCTTC
cdr3_aa: CASWELGLALNEQFF

v_call: TRBV27
j_call: TRBJ1-5
clone_size: once
d_call: TRBD1
cdr3_nt: TGTGCCAGCAGTCTCGAGGACAGGGAGGATGAGGGGCGCAATCAGCCCCAGCATTTT
cdr3_aa: CASSLEDREDEGRNQPQHF

v_call: TRBV20-1
j_call: TRBJ2-5
clone_size: -
d_call: -
cdr3_nt: TGCAGTGCTAGTGGGTCTCAGGGAAGTGGGGGGACCCAGTACTTC
cdr3_aa: CSASGSQGSGGTQYF

v_call: TRBV5-8
j_call: TRBJ2-2
clone_size: few
d_call: -
cdr3_nt: TGTGCCAGCAGCTTGTTTGGGGGAAAAACCGGGGAGCTGTTTTTT
cdr3_aa: CASSLFGGKTGELFF

v_call: TRBV6-5
j_call: TRBJ1-2
clone_size: -
d_call: -
cdr3_nt: TGTGCCAGCAGTTACGGGAACAGCAACTATGGCTACACCTTC
cdr3_aa: CASSYGNSNYGYTF

v_call: TRBV6-5
j_call: TRBJ1-2
clone_size: -
d_call: -
cdr3_nt: TGTGCCAGCAGTCCCTCTGGACTGATCAACTATGGCTACACCTTC
cdr3_aa: CASSPSGLINYGYTF

v_call: TRBV18
j_call: TRBJ2-7
clone_size: -
d_call: TRBD2
cdr3_nt: TGTGCCAGCTCACAGACTAGCGGGGCCTACGAGCAGTACTTC
cdr3_aa: CASSQTSGAYEQYF

v_call: TRBV5-1
j_call: TRBJ1-1
clone_size: -
d_call: -
cdr3_nt: TGCGCCAGCAGCTTTAGCGGGGGAATATACACTGAAGCTTTCTTT
cdr3_aa: CASSFSGGIYTEAFF

v_call: TRBV6-5
j_call: TRBJ1-2
clone_size: -
d_call: TRBD1
cdr3_nt: TGTGCCAGCACCGCACAGGGGGCAGGTGGCTACACCTTC
cdr3_aa: CASTAQGAGGYTF

v_call: TRBV5-1
j_call: TRBJ1-4
clone_size: -
d_call: -
cdr3_nt: TGCGCCAGCAGCTTCCAGGGTTTGAGGGAAAAACTGTTTTTT
cdr3_aa: CASSFQGLREKLFF

v_call: TRBV4-1
j_call: TRBJ2-7
clone_size: -
d_call: TRBD2
cdr3_nt: TGCGCCAGCAGCCAAGCTGGACAAACTAGCGGGAGGACCCTGTACGAGCAGTACTTC
cdr3_aa: CASSQAGQTSGRTLYEQYF

v_call: TRBV2
j_call: TRBJ1-5
clone_size: -
d_call: TRBD1
cdr3_nt: TGTGCCAGCAGTTTCCGGGACAGCCTCAATCAGCCCCAGCATTTT
cdr3_aa: CASSFRDSLNQPQHF

v_call: TRBV28
j_call: TRBJ1-1
clone_size: -
d_call: -
cdr3_nt: TGTGCCAGCAGCAACCGGGGGGGGGCTTTCTTT
cdr3_aa: CASSNRGGAFF

v_call: TRBV9
j_call: TRBJ1-2
clone_size: few
d_call: -
cdr3_nt: TGTGCCAGCAGCGTAGAAGCACAACATAACTATGGCTACACCTTC
cdr3_aa: CASSVEAQHNYGYTF

v_call: TRBV4-1
j_call: TRBJ2-5
clone_size: -
d_call: -
cdr3_nt: TGCGCCAGCAGTCAATGGCGGGGCGAGACCCAGTACTTC
cdr3_aa: CASSQWRGETQYF

v_call: TRBV28
j_call: TRBJ2-7
clone_size: -
d_call: TRBD2
cdr3_nt: TGTGCCAGCAGTTGGACTAGCGGGAGGGGGGAGCAGTACTTC
cdr3_aa: CASSWTSGRGEQYF

v_call: TRBV3-1/TRBV3-2
j_call: TRBJ1-1
clone_size: -
d_call: TRBD1
cdr3_nt: TGTGCCAGCAGCCAAACGACAGGGGGAGTGAGCACTGAAGCTTTCTTT
cdr3_aa: CASSQTTGGVSTEAFF

v_call: TRBV5-1
j_call: TRBJ2-3
clone_size: -
d_call: TRBD2
cdr3_nt: TGCGCCAGCAGCTTGATGATTGGGCGGGGGAACACAGATACGCAGTATTTT
cdr3_aa: CASSLMIGRGNTDTQYF

v_call: TRBV30
j_call: TRBJ1-3
clone_size: -
d_call: -
cdr3_nt: TGTGCCTGGCAAGTGTACTCTGGAAACACCATATATTTT
cdr3_aa: CAWQVYSGNTIYF

v_call: TRBV3-1/TRBV3-2
j_call: TRBJ1-1
clone_size: -
d_call: TRBD1
cdr3_nt: TGTGCCAGCAGCCAAGCGGCAGGGGGCGCGGGTAATACTTTCTTT
cdr3_aa: CASSQAAGGAGNTFF

v_call: TRBV11-2
j_call: TRBJ1-5
clone_size: -
d_call: -
cdr3_nt: TGTGCCAGCAGCTTATTCGGGCTGGGTCAGCCCCAGCATTTT
cdr3_aa: CASSLFGLGQPQHF

v_call: TRBV11-2
j_call: TRBJ1-1
clone_size: -
d_call: -
cdr3_nt: TGTGCCAGCAGCTTATTGACAGGGAACACTGAAGCTTTCTTT
cdr3_aa: CASSLLTGNTEAFF